This TCR beta chain was captured in a study of somatic mutations in cytotoxic T cells in rheumatoid arthritis. The wider study: In some cases, T-cell populations stained with V beta antibodies were flow-sorted at nearly 100% purity, and these included V beta1+ cells sequenced for TCRB.

The CDR3 extends over 18 amino acids. Germline lookup yields CDR1 KGHSH and CDR2 LQKENI. V lost 2 bases, J lost 5 bases, and 12 bases stayed unmatched. As originally analysed: Of patient CD8+ clones exceeding 1%, few matched published virus-specific TCRB sequences. Assay: immunoSEQ multiplex PCR; the TCRdb copy retains only in-frame clones and omits some. That table gives V, J and clone size, and the DNA gave D and trimming. The table has about 19,000 clones, 75% to 90% seen once; the top ten hold 5.5% to 8%. General study points: Compared with age-matched healthy controls, rheumatoid arthritis patients did not differ significantly in CD8+ T-cell clonality.

About this clone itself: The antigen is undetermined.

The V call is TRBV18, the J call TRBJ2-1; the match to TRBD2 covers 10 bases. The sequence derives from a woman aged 40 to 50 with rheumatoid arthritis. The specimen sequenced was CD8+ T cells sorted from blood. Here the CDR3 reads CASSPLASGGSLNNEQFF. CDR3 nucleotides: TGTGCCAGCTCACCATTGGCTAGCGGGGGAAGCCTAAACAATGAGCAGTTCTTC.